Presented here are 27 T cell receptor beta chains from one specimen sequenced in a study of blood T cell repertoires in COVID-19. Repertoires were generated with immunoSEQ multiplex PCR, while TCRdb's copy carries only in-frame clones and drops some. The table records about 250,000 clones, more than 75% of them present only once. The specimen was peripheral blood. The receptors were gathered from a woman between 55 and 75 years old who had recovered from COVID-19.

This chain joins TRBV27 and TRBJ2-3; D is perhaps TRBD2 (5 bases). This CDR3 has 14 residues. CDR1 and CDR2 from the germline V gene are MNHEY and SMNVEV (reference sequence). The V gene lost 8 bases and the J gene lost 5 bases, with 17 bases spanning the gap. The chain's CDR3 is CASGLWTRVDTQYF. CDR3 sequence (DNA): TGTGCCAGCGGGCTGTGGACGAGGGTAGATACGCAGTATTTT.

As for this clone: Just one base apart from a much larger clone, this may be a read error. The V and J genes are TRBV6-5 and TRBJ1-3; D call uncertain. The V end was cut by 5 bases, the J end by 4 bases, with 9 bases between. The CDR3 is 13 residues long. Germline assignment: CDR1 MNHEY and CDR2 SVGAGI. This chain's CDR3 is CASSRTGGNTIYF. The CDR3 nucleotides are TGTGCCAGCAGTCGGACGGGAGGAAACACCATATATTTT.

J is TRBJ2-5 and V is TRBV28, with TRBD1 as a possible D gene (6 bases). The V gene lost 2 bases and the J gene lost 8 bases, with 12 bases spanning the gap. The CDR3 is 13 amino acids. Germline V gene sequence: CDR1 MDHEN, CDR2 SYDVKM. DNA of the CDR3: TGTGCCAGCAGTTTAGGGGGCCCGGGTACCCAGTACTTC. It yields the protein CASSLGGPGTQYF.

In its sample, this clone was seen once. CDR3 sequence (DNA): TGCAGCGTTGTTCCGCAAGAGACCCAGTACTTC. This gives the protein CSVVPQETQYF. The chain carries TRBV29-1 and TRBJ2-5; D remains ambiguous. This CDR3 comprises 11 residues. Trimming left V 4 bases short and J 2 bases short, with 5 bases between. Germline V lookup: CDR1 SQVTM, CDR2 ANQGSEA.

CDR3 region: CASTETGSYNEQFF. For the CDR3, the DNA is TGTGCCAGCACCGAAACAGGGTCCTACAATGAGCAGTTCTTC. The genes are TRBV6-5 and TRBJ2-1; a possible D gene is TRBD1 (6 bases). CDR1 MNHEY and CDR2 SVGAGI come from the germline V gene. With 7 bases removed from V and 1 base from J, the gap between germline ends came to 11 bases. This CDR3 region has 14 residues.

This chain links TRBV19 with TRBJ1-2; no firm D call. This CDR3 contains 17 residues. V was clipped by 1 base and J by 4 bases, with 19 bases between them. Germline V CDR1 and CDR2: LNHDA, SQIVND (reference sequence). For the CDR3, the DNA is TGTGCCAGTAGTATAGCAGGTTCGGAAGGGAGGGTCTATGGCTACACCTTC. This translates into CASSIAGSEGRVYGYTF.

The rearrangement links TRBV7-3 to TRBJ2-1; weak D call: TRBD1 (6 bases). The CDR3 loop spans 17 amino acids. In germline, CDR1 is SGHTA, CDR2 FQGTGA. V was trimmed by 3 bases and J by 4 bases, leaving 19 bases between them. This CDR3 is CASSFPPAIGQYNEQFF. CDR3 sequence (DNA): TGTGCCAGCAGCTTCCCACCAGCCATCGGACAGTACAATGAGCAGTTCTTC.

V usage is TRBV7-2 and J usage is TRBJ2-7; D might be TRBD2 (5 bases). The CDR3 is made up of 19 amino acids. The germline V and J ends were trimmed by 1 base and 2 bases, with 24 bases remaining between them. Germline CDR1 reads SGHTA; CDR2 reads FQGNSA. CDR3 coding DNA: TGTGCCAGCAGCTTAGGTTTGGAGTTTGAGCGGACGCCAACCTACGAGCAGTACTTC. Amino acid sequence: CASSLGLEFERTPTYEQYF.

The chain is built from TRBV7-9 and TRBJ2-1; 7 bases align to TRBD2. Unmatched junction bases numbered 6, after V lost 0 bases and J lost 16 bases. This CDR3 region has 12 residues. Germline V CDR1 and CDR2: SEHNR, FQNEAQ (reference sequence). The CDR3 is CASSLARGLPFF. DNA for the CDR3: TGTGCCAGCAGCTTAGCCCGGGGACTACCATTCTTC.

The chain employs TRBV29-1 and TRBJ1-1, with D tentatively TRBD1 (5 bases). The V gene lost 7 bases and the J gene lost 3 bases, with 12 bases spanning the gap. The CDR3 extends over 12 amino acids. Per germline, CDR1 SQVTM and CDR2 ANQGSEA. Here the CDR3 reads CSGTKGDTEAFF. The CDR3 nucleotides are TGCAGCGGTACGAAAGGGGACACTGAAGCTTTCTTT.

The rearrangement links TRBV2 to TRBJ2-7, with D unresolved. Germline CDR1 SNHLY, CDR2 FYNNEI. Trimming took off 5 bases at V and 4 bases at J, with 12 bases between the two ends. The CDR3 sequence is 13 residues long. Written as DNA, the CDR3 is TGTGCCAGCAGTCCACCCGCCGGGTACGAGCAGTACTTC. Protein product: CASSPPAGYEQYF.

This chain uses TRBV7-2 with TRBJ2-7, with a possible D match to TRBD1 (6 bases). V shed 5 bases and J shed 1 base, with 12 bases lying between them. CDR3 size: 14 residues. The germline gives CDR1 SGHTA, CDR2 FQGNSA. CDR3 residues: CASSRHQGSYEQYF. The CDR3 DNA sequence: TGTGCCAGCAGCCGTCATCAGGGGTCCTACGAGCAGTACTTC.

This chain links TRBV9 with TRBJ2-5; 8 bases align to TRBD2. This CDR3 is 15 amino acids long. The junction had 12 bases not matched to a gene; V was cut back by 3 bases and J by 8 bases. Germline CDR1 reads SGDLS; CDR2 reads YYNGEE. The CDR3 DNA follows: TGTGCCAGCAGCGGTGCCGGGGCGGGGGGTTTAACCCAGTACTTC. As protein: CASSGAGAGGLTQYF.

CDR3 coding DNA: TGTGCCAGCAATGTCGAATCCGTCGGCAGCGCGCATTACTTC. This encodes CASNVESVGSAHYF. This chain connects TRBV6-5 to TRBJ2-7; D is unresolved. V was cut by 7 bases and J by 13 bases, with 26 bases left in between. This CDR3 contains 14 residues. Germline V gene data show CDR1 as MNHEY and CDR2 as SVGAGI.

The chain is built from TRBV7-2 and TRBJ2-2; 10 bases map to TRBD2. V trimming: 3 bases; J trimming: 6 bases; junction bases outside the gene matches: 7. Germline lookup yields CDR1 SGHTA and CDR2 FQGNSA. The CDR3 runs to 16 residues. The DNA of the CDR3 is TGTGCCAGCAGCTTGAGAGCGGGGGGGCCTTCCGGGGAGCTGTTTTTT. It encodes CASSLRAGGPSGELFF.

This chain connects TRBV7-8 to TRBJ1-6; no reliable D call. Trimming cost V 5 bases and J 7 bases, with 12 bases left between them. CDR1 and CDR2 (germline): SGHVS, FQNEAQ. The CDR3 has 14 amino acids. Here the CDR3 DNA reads TGTGCCAGCAGCGCAGGTTTTGGGAATTCACCCCTCCACTTT. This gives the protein CASSAGFGNSPLHF.

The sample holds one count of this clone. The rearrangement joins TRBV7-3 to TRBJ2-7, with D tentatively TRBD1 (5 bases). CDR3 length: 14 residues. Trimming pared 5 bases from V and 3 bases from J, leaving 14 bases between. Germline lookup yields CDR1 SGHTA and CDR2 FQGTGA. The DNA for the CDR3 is TGTGCCAGCAGCCACCAGGGTGGGGACTACGAGCAGTACTTC. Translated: CASSHQGGDYEQYF.

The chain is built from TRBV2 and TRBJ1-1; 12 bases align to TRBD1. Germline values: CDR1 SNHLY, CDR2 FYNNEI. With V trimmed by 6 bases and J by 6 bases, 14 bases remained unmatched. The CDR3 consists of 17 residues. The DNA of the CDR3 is TGTGCCAGCAGGGAGCGGGACAGGGGGCGCCGGAAGCCTGAAGCTTTCTTT. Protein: CASRERDRGRRKPEAFF.

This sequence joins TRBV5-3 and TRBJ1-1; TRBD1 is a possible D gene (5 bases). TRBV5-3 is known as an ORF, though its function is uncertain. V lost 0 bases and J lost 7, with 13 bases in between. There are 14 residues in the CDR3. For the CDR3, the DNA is TGTGCCAGAAGCTTGGGGAGGGGTGGGAGTGAAGCTTTCTTT. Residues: CARSLGRGGSEAFF.

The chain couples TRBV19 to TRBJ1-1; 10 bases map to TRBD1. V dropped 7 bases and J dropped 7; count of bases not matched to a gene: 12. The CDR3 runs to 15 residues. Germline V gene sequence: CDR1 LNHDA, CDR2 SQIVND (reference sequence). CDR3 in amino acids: CASTLLGQGPYEAFF. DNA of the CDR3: TGTGCCAGTACCCTTCTGGGACAGGGGCCCTATGAAGCTTTCTTT. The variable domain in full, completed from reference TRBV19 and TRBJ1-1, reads DGGITQSPKYLFRKEGQNVTLSCEQNLNHDAMYWYRQDPGQGLRLIYYSQIVNDFQKGDIAEGYSVSREKKESFPLTVTSAQKNPTAFYLCASTLLGQGPYEAFFGQGTRLTVV.

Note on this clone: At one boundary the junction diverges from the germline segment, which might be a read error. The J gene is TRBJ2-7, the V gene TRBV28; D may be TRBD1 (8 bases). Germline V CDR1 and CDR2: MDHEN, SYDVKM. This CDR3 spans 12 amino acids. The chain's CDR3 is CASSPLGGTGAF. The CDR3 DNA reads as TGTGCCAGCAGTCCATTGGGGGGGACAGGAGCCTTC.

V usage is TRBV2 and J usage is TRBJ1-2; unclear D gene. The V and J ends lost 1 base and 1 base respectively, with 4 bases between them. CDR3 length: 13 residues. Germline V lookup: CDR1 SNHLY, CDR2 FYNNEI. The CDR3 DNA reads TGTGCCAGCAGTGAAGGAGATAACTATGGCTACACCTTC. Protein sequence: CASSEGDNYGYTF.

CDR3 nucleotide sequence: TGCGCCAGCAGCTTGGGGGCTTCGTTAAACTATGGCTACACCTTC. Protein product: CASSLGASLNYGYTF. V usage is TRBV5-1 and J usage is TRBJ1-2, with no clear D. This CDR3 has 15 amino acids. The V end lost 0 bases, the J end lost 2 bases, and 11 bases lay between the germline ends. In germline, CDR1 is SGHRS, CDR2 YFSETQ.

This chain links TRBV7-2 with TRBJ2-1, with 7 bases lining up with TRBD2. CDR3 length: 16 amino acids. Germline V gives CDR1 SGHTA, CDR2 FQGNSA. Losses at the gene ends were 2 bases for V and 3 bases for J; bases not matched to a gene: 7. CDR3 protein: CASSLSGAGYYNEQFF. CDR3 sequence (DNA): TGTGCCAGCAGCTTAAGCGGGGCGGGGTACTACAATGAGCAGTTCTTC.

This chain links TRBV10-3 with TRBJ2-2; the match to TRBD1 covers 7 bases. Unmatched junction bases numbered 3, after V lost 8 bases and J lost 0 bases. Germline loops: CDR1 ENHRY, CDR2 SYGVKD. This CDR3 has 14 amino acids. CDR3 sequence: CAIGDSANTGELFF. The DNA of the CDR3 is TGTGCCATCGGGGACAGCGCGAACACCGGGGAGCTGTTTTTT.

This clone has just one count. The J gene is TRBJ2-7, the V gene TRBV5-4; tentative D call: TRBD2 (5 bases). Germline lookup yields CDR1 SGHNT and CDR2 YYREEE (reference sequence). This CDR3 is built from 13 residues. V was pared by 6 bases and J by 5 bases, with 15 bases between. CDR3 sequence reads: CASTDGRTDEQYF. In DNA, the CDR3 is TGTGCCAGCACTGATGGGAGAACCGACGAGCAGTACTTC.

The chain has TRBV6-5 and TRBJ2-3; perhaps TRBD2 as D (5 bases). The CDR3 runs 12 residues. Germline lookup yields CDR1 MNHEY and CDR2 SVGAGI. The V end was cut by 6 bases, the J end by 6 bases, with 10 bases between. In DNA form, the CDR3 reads TGTGCCAGCAGACGGACTTCTGATACGCAGTATTTT. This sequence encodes CASRRTSDTQYF.